The 11 T cell receptor beta chains below come from one sample, sequenced in a study of blood T cell repertoires in COVID-19. The protocol was immunoSEQ multiplex PCR, while the TCRdb copy is restricted to in-frame clones and leaves out a portion. The sample shows roughly 180,000 clones, about nine tenths of them seen only once. Sequences were obtained from peripheral blood. These receptors were obtained from a man between 65 and 85 years old with active or convalescent COVID-19.

V is TRBV5-4 and J is TRBJ2-7, with 10 bases that match TRBD2. Germline assignment: CDR1 SGHNT and CDR2 YYREEE (reference sequence). The CDR3 extends over 15 amino acids. Trimming at V came to 5 bases and at J to 7 bases, leaving 12 bases not matched to a gene. CDR3 in DNA: TGTGCCAGCAGAGGAACCCTAGCGGGAGCAGGGGAGCAGTACTTC. Protein product: CASRGTLAGAGEQYF.

V usage is TRBV29-1 and J usage is TRBJ2-3; D is unresolved. The V end lost 4 bases, the J end lost 1 base, and 12 bases lay between the germline ends. The germline V gene encodes CDR1 SQVTM and CDR2 ANQGSEA. The CDR3 has 14 residues. The CDR3 DNA reads as TGCAGCGTTGGCGGCTCCCTAGGCACAGATACGCAGTATTTT. Translating gives CSVGGSLGTDTQYF.

This clone showed up just once. The V call is TRBV6-2 or TRBV6-3, the J call TRBJ1-5; D call uncertain. CDR1 MNHEY and CDR2 SVGEGT come from the germline V gene. This CDR3 region has 12 residues. Trimming removed 2 bases at V and 9 bases at J, with 8 bases between. This chain's CDR3 is CASSYPFGPQHF. CDR3 bases: TGTGCCAGCAGTTACCCTTTCGGGCCCCAGCATTTT.

The V gene is TRBV7-8, the J gene TRBJ2-3, with TRBD2 matching 8 bases. The CDR3 loop spans 15 amino acids. Trimming removed 5 bases from V and 3 bases from J; junction bases left unmatched: 7. Germline V gene lookup returns CDR1 SGHVS and CDR2 FQNEAQ. Here the CDR3 reads CASSLPGGPTDTQYF. The CDR3 DNA reads as TGTGCCAGCAGCCTGCCGGGGGGGCCGACAGATACGCAGTATTTT. Drawing the rest from reference TRBV7-8 and TRBJ2-3, the complete variable domain is GAGVSQSPRYKVAKRGQDVALRCDPISGHVSLFWYQQALGQGPEFLTYFQNEAQLDKSGLPSDRFFAERPEGSVSTLKIQRTQQEDSAVYLCASSLPGGPTDTQYFGPGTRLTVL.

This clone was detected only once. The genes are TRBV19 and TRBJ2-3; 7 nucleotides line up with TRBD1. V lost 4 bases and J lost 4; bases outside the gene matches: 8. In germline, CDR1 is LNHDA, CDR2 SQIVND (reference sequence). This CDR3 comprises 15 residues. CDR3 amino acids: CASSTSQGVADTQYF. The CDR3 DNA follows: TGTGCCAGTAGTACGTCGCAGGGGGTGGCAGATACGCAGTATTTT.

The chain couples TRBV6-2 or TRBV6-3 to TRBJ2-7, with 7 bases aligning to TRBD1. Per germline, CDR1 MNHEY and CDR2 SVGEGT. V shed 6 bases and J 2 bases; nucleotides not matched to a gene: 10. The CDR3 is made up of 15 amino acids. The CDR3 DNA reads TGTGCCAGCAGCCGTGACAGGGTAATTCCCTACGAGCAGTACTTC. Translated, it gives CASSRDRVIPYEQYF.

The chain carries TRBV27 and TRBJ1-1; TRBD1 agrees at 7 bases. J was trimmed by 1 base and V by 7 bases; bases with no gene match: 3. CDR1 is MNHEY and CDR2 is SMNVEV in the germline V gene (reference sequence). The CDR3 is made up of 13 amino acids. Written as DNA, the CDR3 is TGTGCCAGCAACGCAGGGGGGAACACTGAAGCTTTCTTT. This gives the protein CASNAGGNTEAFF.

This sequence joins TRBV11-2 and TRBJ1-3; D not resolved. Trimming stripped 2 bases from V and 0 bases from J, with 14 bases between. The CDR3 spans 17 residues. Germline V CDR1 and CDR2: SGHAT, FQNNGV. CDR3 in amino acids: CASSLLLAPISGNTIYF. Here the CDR3 DNA reads TGTGCCAGCAGCTTACTACTCGCCCCGATCTCTGGAAACACCATATATTTT.

Here the CDR3 reads CASSPGQGASDEQFF. The CDR3 DNA reads as TGCGCCAGCAGCCCCGGACAGGGGGCTTCGGATGAGCAGTTCTTC. J is TRBJ2-1 and V is TRBV5-1, with TRBD1 matching 11 bases. V trimming: 4 bases; J trimming: 8 bases; junction bases outside the gene matches: 8. The germline gives CDR1 SGHRS, CDR2 YFSETQ. This CDR3 is 15 amino acids long.

The chain recombines TRBV5-1 with TRBJ2-7, with D tentatively TRBD1 (6 bases). The germline V gene has CDR1 SGHRS and CDR2 YFSETQ. V dropped 3 bases and J dropped 5 bases, with 12 bases sitting between them. CDR3 size: 13 residues. CDR3 DNA: TGCGCCAGCAGCTCAGGGGTTCTCAACGAGCAGTACTTC. Translation gives CASSSGVLNEQYF.

The DNA of the CDR3 is TGTGCCACCTCGCAGGGGCCCTCTGGGGCCAACGTCCTGACTTTC. Translated: CATSQGPSGANVLTF. V is TRBV15 and J is TRBJ2-6, with D possibly being TRBD1 (6 bases). V was cut by 8 bases and J by 0 bases, with 11 bases left in between. This CDR3 has 15 residues. Per the germline V gene, CDR1 is LNHNV and CDR2 is YYDKDF (reference sequence). Looking up the rest from reference TRBV15 and TRBJ2-6 gives the full variable domain: DAMVIQNPRYQVTQFGKPVTLSCSQTLNHNVMYWYQQKSSQAPKLLFHYYDKDFNNEADTPDNFQSRRPNTSFCFLDIRSPGLGDTAMYLCATSQGPSGANVLTFGAGSRLTVL.